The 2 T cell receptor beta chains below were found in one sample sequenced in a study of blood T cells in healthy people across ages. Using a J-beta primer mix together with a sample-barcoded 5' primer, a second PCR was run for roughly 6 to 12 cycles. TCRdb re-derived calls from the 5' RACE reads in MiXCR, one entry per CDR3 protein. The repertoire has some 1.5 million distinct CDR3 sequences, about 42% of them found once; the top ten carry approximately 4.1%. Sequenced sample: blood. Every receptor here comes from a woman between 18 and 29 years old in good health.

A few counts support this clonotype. The CDR3 spells CASRPNTGGWSDTQYF. The DNA of the CDR3 is TGCGCCAGCAGGCCCAATACCGGGGGGTGGTCAGATACGCAGTATTTT. This chain links TRBV4-1 with TRBJ2-3; 7 nucleotides line up with TRBD2. The CDR3 loop spans 16 amino acids. With V trimmed by 6 bases and J by 4 bases, 13 bases remained unmatched. Germline CDR1 MGHRA, CDR2 YSYEKL.

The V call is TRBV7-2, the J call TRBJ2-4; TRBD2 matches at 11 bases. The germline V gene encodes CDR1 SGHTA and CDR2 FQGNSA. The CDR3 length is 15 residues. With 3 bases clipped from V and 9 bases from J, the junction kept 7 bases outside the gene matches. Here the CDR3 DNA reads TGTGCCAGCAGCTTGATACTAGCGGGAGTGGGCATTCAGTACTTC. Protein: CASSLILAGVGIQYF.